Presented here are 21 T cell receptor beta chains from one specimen sequenced in a study of T cells in localized non-small cell lung cancer. Method: immunoSEQ multiplex PCR; TCRdb's copy keeps in-frame clones and lacks some. The sample records tens of thousands of clones, 70% to 90% being singletons. Sequences were derived from PBMCs, sampled before any cancer treatment. Every receptor here comes from a woman aged 40 to 75 with stage II squamous cell lung carcinoma.

The chain recombines TRBV4-1 with TRBJ1-5; D is unclear. CDR1 is MGHRA, CDR2 YSYEKL, per germline. Trimming stripped 0 bases from V and 5 bases from J, with 11 bases between. The CDR3 is 15 residues long. The CDR3, as DNA: TGCGCCAGCAGCCAAGATGGGAGCATTTATCAGCCCCAGCATTTT. Amino acids: CASSQDGSIYQPQHF.

This clone occurred once. The chain is built from TRBV6-1 and TRBJ1-2; 7 bases agree with TRBD1. The CDR3 is 15 amino acids. V was pared by 7 bases and J by 0 bases, with 8 bases of the junction left unmatched. Per germline, CDR1 MNHNS and CDR2 SASEGT. The CDR3 DNA reads TGTGCCAGCAACATCATCAGGGGGACTAACTATGGCTACACCTTC. It codes for CASNIIRGTNYGYTF.

This clone was seen a single time. The chain couples TRBV27 to TRBJ2-7, with 9 bases fitting TRBD1. This CDR3 region has 17 residues. The trim removed 5 bases at V and 6 bases at J, leaving 17 bases unmatched. Germline CDR1 MNHEY, CDR2 SMNVEV (reference sequence). For the CDR3, the DNA is TGTGCCAGCAGTCCACCTAGCTTCATTGGGACAGGGACCGAGCAGTACTTC. Translated: CASSPPSFIGTGTEQYF.

V usage is TRBV4-3 and J usage is TRBJ2-6; the D is unclear. The CDR3 consists of 18 residues. Germline V CDR1 and CDR2: LGHNA, YSLEER. Trimming shortened V by 1 base and J by 2 bases, and 15 bases separated the two germline ends. CDR3 DNA sequence: TGCGCCAGCAGCCAAGCCGGATCAGGAGTCACTGGGGCCAACGTCCTGACTTTC. Protein product: CASSQAGSGVTGANVLTF.

This chain links TRBV7-9 with TRBJ1-4; possibly TRBD1 for D (5 bases). V shed 7 bases and J shed 8 bases, with 14 bases lying between them. Looked up from germline, CDR1 is SEHNR and CDR2 is FQNEAQ (reference sequence). The CDR3 has 13 residues. The CDR3: CASTPGGIEKLFF. CDR3 bases: TGTGCCAGCACCCCCGGGGGTATCGAAAAACTGTTTTTT.

In its sample, this clone was seen once. This sequence joins TRBV28 and TRBJ1-2; TRBD1 aligns across 11 bases. With 3 bases clipped from V and 0 bases from J, the junction kept 6 bases outside the gene matches. The V gene's germline CDR1 is MDHEN and CDR2 SYDVKM. The CDR3 runs 17 residues. The CDR3 DNA sequence: TGTGCCAGCAGTTTTGGGGGACAGGGGGAAGCTAACTATGGCTACACCTTC. Encoded protein: CASSFGGQGEANYGYTF.

This clone appeared a few times. The chain uses TRBV2 and TRBJ1-1; D uncertain. This CDR3 is built from 14 residues. Germline CDR1 and CDR2: SNHLY and FYNNEI. The V gene lost 1 base and the J gene lost 0 bases, with 6 bases spanning the gap. The CDR3 nucleotides are TGTGCCAGCAGTGAAGAACTTTTGAACACTGAAGCTTTCTTT. Protein sequence: CASSEELLNTEAFF.

This clone was counted only a few times. V is TRBV5-4 and J is TRBJ1-1, with D maybe TRBD1 (6 bases). Germline V gene data show CDR1 as SGHNT and CDR2 as YYREEE (reference sequence). V gave up 4 bases and J gave up 1 base, with 11 bases separating them. CDR3 size: 14 residues. The CDR3 region is CASSGGAGNTEAFF. CDR3 sequence (DNA): TGTGCCAGCAGCGGGGGGGCCGGGAACACTGAAGCTTTCTTT. Full variable domain (rest looked up from reference TRBV5-4 and TRBJ1-1): ETGVTQSPTHLIKTRGQQVTLRCSSQSGHNTVSWYQQALGQGPQFIFQYYREEENGRGNFPPRFSGLQFPNYSSELNVNALELDDSALYLCASSGGAGNTEAFFGQGTRLTVV.

This chain links TRBV5-1 with TRBJ2-5; perhaps TRBD1 as D (6 bases). Germline lookup yields CDR1 SGHRS and CDR2 YFSETQ. V was pared by 0 bases and J by 1 base, with 7 bases between. The CDR3 has 14 amino acids. The CDR3 DNA follows: TGCGCCAGCAGCTTGGGGACAGCCCAAGAGACCCAGTACTTC. It is translated as CASSLGTAQETQYF.

The V call is TRBV2, the J call TRBJ1-2, with 9 bases aligning to TRBD1. Germline CDR1 SNHLY, CDR2 FYNNEI. There are 13 residues in the CDR3. The ends lost 6 bases at V and 4 bases at J; junction bases unmatched: 3. CDR3 in DNA: TGTGCCAGCAGAGGGGGACAGGGCTATGGCTACACCTTC. As protein: CASRGGQGYGYTF.

The chain links TRBV5-1 to TRBJ2-3, with D perhaps TRBD1 (5 bases). The CDR3 loop spans 14 amino acids. Per the germline V gene, CDR1 is SGHRS and CDR2 is YFSETQ. Trimming took off 2 bases at V and 2 bases at J, with 9 bases between the two ends. Here the CDR3 reads CASSFAGNTDTQYF. CDR3 coding DNA: TGCGCCAGCAGCTTCGCAGGGAACACAGATACGCAGTATTTT.

This CDR3 reads CASSQGGGSTTGELFF. The CDR3 region has the DNA TGCGCCAGCAGCCAGGGGGGGGGATCGACCACCGGGGAGCTGTTTTTT. The J gene is TRBJ2-2, the V gene TRBV4-1; TRBD2 matches 7 bases. Per germline, CDR1 MGHRA and CDR2 YSYEKL. After removal of 3 bases from V and 4 bases from J, the junction contained 8 bases not matched to a gene. The CDR3 is made up of 16 amino acids.

The V gene is TRBV4-3, the J gene TRBJ2-7; the D gene is possibly TRBD1 (5 bases). V shed 1 base and J shed 0 bases, with 10 bases lying between them. The CDR3 contains 15 residues. Germline CDR1 is LGHNA and CDR2 is YSLEER. The CDR3 DNA reads TGCGCCAGCAGCCAAGGAAGCAGGGCCTCCTACGAGCAGTACTTC. Its protein product is CASSQGSRASYEQYF.

V is TRBV7-6 and J is TRBJ1-3; D perhaps matches TRBD1 (5 bases). This CDR3 is 16 amino acids long. V was pared by 3 bases and J by 2 bases, with 14 bases between. Germline V lookup: CDR1 SGHVS, CDR2 FNYEAQ. DNA of the CDR3: TGTGCCAGCAGCTTGGGAGGGACGGTTGCTGGAAACACCATATATTTT. Translation gives CASSLGGTVAGNTIYF.

The V and J genes are TRBV4-3 and TRBJ2-1, with TRBD1 matching 12 bases. The germline V gene encodes CDR1 LGHNA and CDR2 YSLEER. The CDR3 contains 16 residues. The V and J ends lost 1 base and 9 bases, in that order; junction bases with no gene match: 7. CDR3: CASSQVGTGGAGEQFF. For the CDR3, the DNA is TGCGCCAGCAGCCAAGTAGGGACAGGGGGCGCGGGTGAGCAGTTCTTC.

The CDR3 nucleotides are TGTGCCAGCAGCTTAGCGTCTTTTAGGGGGAACACCGGGGAGCTGTTTTTT. Amino acids: CASSLASFRGNTGELFF. This chain uses TRBV7-2 with TRBJ2-2, with D possibly TRBD1 on 5 matching bases. The CDR3 has 17 amino acids. Germline V lookup: CDR1 SGHTA, CDR2 FQGNSA. The V end lost 0 bases, the J end lost 1 base, and 12 bases lay between the germline ends.

The chain recombines TRBV4-3 with TRBJ2-1; 9 positions agree with TRBD1. The CDR3 has 15 residues. CDR1 and CDR2 (germline): LGHNA, YSLEER. Trimming cost V 4 bases and J 3 bases; bases outside gene matches: 4. The CDR3 loop is CASSLGTGSYNEQFF. CDR3 nucleotides: TGCGCCAGCAGCCTAGGGACAGGGAGCTACAATGAGCAGTTCTTC.

This sequence joins TRBV19 and TRBJ2-7; TRBD1 agrees at 7 bases. Germline V gene lookup returns CDR1 LNHDA and CDR2 SQIVND (reference sequence). This CDR3 spans 16 amino acids. V gave up 5 bases and J gave up 3 bases; unmatched junction bases: 13. The CDR3 bases are TGTGCCAGTAGTCTCTCCTTTAGGACAGGCCTCTACGAGCAGTACTTC. This translates into CASSLSFRTGLYEQYF. The entire variable domain, with the rest obtained from reference TRBV19 and TRBJ2-7, is as follows: DGGITQSPKYLFRKEGQNVTLSCEQNLNHDAMYWYRQDPGQGLRLIYYSQIVNDFQKGDIAEGYSVSREKKESFPLTVTSAQKNPTAFYLCASSLSFRTGLYEQYFGPGTRLTVT.

J is TRBJ2-2 and V is TRBV5-1; TRBD1 is a possible D gene (5 bases). The CDR3 consists of 15 residues. The V end lost 0 bases, the J end lost 0 bases, and 6 bases lay between the germline ends. Per germline, CDR1 SGHRS and CDR2 YFSETQ. The CDR3 here is CASSLGRANTGELFF. For the CDR3, the DNA is TGCGCCAGCAGCTTGGGCAGGGCGAACACCGGGGAGCTGTTTTTT.

The rearrangement links TRBV15 to TRBJ1-2; no clear D gene. Germline assignment: CDR1 LNHNV and CDR2 YYDKDF (reference sequence). The CDR3 runs 13 residues. Trimming pared 0 bases from V and 5 bases from J, leaving 7 bases between. The CDR3 loop is CATSRDGLYGYTF. In DNA, the CDR3 is TGTGCCACCAGCAGAGACGGTTTGTATGGCTACACCTTC.

This clone was counted between two and nine times. The chain combines TRBV19 with TRBJ2-7; 12 bases map to TRBD1. The CDR3 contains 13 residues. The germline V gene has CDR1 LNHDA and CDR2 SQIVND (reference sequence). The trim removed 10 bases at V and 7 bases at J, leaving 8 bases unmatched. CDR3 DNA: TGTGCCACATTGGGACAGGGGGCGCGGGAGCAGTACTTC. This codes for CATLGQGAREQYF.